These T cell receptor beta chains were read from a single sample in a study of blood T cell repertoires in COVID-19. Libraries were prepared by immunoSEQ multiplex PCR; TCRdb keeps only in-frame clonotypes and omits some of them. The table has approximately 190,000 clones, 80% seen once. Material: peripheral blood. The source is a man aged 55 to 69 with acute or convalescent COVID-19. Each CDR3 is given with its conserved first and last residue. Size tells how often a clone was seen (once, few, many) or the class of an expanded clone, and some rows leave it out.

-	TRBV2	TRBJ1-2	CASRLRQDLYGYTF
-	TRBV6-5	TRBJ2-2	CASSYGQGLVTGELFF
-	TRBV9	TRBJ2-2	CASSATSGSGELFF
-	TRBV19	TRBJ2-3	CASSIDRTAGARTDTQYF
once	TRBV18	TRBJ2-2	CASSPRASGGLPGELFF
-	TRBV5-1	TRBJ2-7	CASSYRQGPLSYEQYF
-	TRBV27	TRBJ1-5	CASSLSSGSNQPQHF
-	TRBV24-1	TRBJ2-1	CATSEQVGSNEQFF
-	TRBV19	TRBJ2-1	CASNPREGNEQFF
-	TRBV11-1	TRBJ1-1	CASSSQVTEAFF
-	TRBV15	TRBJ2-3	CATSRAPRETDTQYF
-	TRBV5-1	TRBJ2-5	CASSLRGQTQYF
-	TRBV12-5	TRBJ2-6	CASGTSGQNSGANVLTF